The 31 T cell receptor beta chains below come from one sample, sequenced in a study of T cell repertoires in cytomegalovirus infection. Each CDR3 protein gets one entry after TCRdb re-called the reads with MiXCR. The sample records fewer than 1,000,000 distinct CDR3 sequences, around a third being singletons. Antigens for these TCRs are unknown. This material consisted of cultured CD8+ T cells from PBMCs, taken from culture after CMV antigen stimulation. The receptor set was obtained from a human donor in good health (CMV status not recorded). Some clones in this sample may be carry-over from other donors' samples.

V usage is TRBV27 and J usage is TRBJ2-7; D could derive from TRBD1 or TRBD2 (5 bases each). Germline CDR1 MNHEY, CDR2 SMNVEV (reference sequence). V was clipped by 0 bases and J by 5 bases, with 8 bases between them. The CDR3 is made up of 13 amino acids. CDR3 region: CASSLSGRNEQYF. The CDR3, as DNA: TGTGCCAGCAGTTTATCGGGACGAAACGAGCAGTACTTC.

The chain recombines TRBV7-9 with TRBJ2-7, with TRBD1 matching over 8 bases. V was clipped by 11 bases and J by 5 bases; unmatched bases: 5. CDR3 length: 11 amino acids. CDR1 and CDR2 (germline): SEHNR, FQNEAQ (reference sequence). The CDR3 loop reads CARTGFHEQYV. CDR3 DNA: TGTGCCCGGACAGGGTTCCACGAGCAGTACGTC.

This clonotype was observed a few times. The J gene is TRBJ1-4, the V gene TRBV2; 7 bases are shared with TRBD1. This CDR3 has 14 residues. The J segment lost 12 bases and the V segment lost 5 bases, leaving 12 bases of the junction unmatched. The germline V gene encodes CDR1 SNHLY and CDR2 FYNNEI. CDR3 nucleotides: TGTGCCAGCAGTTTAACAGGGGAGCCGGGGGAACTGTTTTTT. Its translation: CASSLTGEPGELFF. The whole variable domain, filled in from reference TRBV2 and TRBJ1-4, reads EPEVTQTPSHQVTQMGQEVILRCVPISNHLYFYWYRQILGQKVEFLVSFYNNEISEKSEIFDDQFSVERPDGSNFTLKIRSTKLEDSAMYFCASSLTGEPGELFFGSGTQLSVL.

This clonotype was detected ten times or more. The chain employs TRBV13 and TRBJ2-7, with a weak D call TRBD2 (6 bases). CDR3 length equals 15 residues. Germline V CDR1 and CDR2: PRHDT, FYEKMQ (reference sequence). The V end lost 0 bases, the J end lost 0 bases, and 9 bases lay between the germline ends. The CDR3 nucleotides read TGTGCCAGCAGCTTAGGGCGGGGCGCCTCCTACGAGCAGTACTTC. Amino acids: CASSLGRGASYEQYF.

The chain joins TRBV12-3 or TRBV12-4 to TRBJ1-2, with D uncertain. The CDR3 covers 12 residues. With 6 bases removed from V and 5 bases from J, the gap between germline ends came to 10 bases. Here the CDR3 reads CASRTELYGYTF. The CDR3 DNA reads TGTGCCAGCAGAACAGAGCTTTATGGCTACACCTTC.

The genes are TRBV19 and TRBJ2-1; D is unclear. The CDR3 sequence is 13 residues long. The V and J ends lost 2 bases and 4 bases respectively, with 6 bases between them. Germline assignment: CDR1 LNHDA and CDR2 SQIVND (reference sequence). Here the CDR3 DNA reads TGTGCCAGTAGTATAATGGGGTACAATGAGCAGTTCTTC. It translates to CASSIMGYNEQFF.

This clonotype showed up just a few times. The chain joins TRBV7-9 to TRBJ2-5; unclear D gene. Germline V gives CDR1 SEHNR, CDR2 FQNEAQ (reference sequence). The V end lost 3 bases, the J end lost 3 bases, and 11 bases lay between the germline ends. This CDR3 is built from 14 residues. The CDR3 here is CASSFQQPKETQYF. For the CDR3, the DNA is TGTGCCAGCAGCTTCCAACAACCTAAAGAGACCCAGTACTTC.

Turning to this clonotype: This is likely a read error, given that the CDR3 carries no conserved phenylalanine or tryptophan at its end. The chain employs TRBV15 and TRBJ1-5; D is unresolved. In germline, CDR1 is LNHNV, CDR2 YYDKDF (reference sequence). The CDR3 has 14 amino acids. Deletions cut 0 bases from V and 1 base from J, with 4 bases between. CDR3 loop: CATSREGSNQPQHL. The DNA for the CDR3 is TGTGCCACCAGCAGAGAGGGGAGCAATCAGCCCCAGCATTTA.

V gene TRBV7-6 combines with J gene TRBJ2-3; perhaps TRBD1 as D (6 bases). V was clipped by 6 bases and J by 0 bases, with 10 bases between them. Germline V CDR1 and CDR2: SGHVS, FNYEAQ. This CDR3 is built from 14 residues. This CDR3 is CASRGQSSTDTQYF. The CDR3 DNA sequence: TGTGCCAGCAGAGGACAGTCAAGCACAGATACGCAGTATTTT.

This clonotype was seen more than once but under ten times. This rearrangement joins TRBV7-8 to TRBJ2-3; possible D gene TRBD1, 6 bases. The CDR3 covers 15 residues. Germline V gene sequence: CDR1 SGHVS, CDR2 FQNEAQ. V lost 5 bases and J 2 bases, leaving 14 bases between the germline ends. The CDR3 DNA is TGTGCCAGCAGCCCCCGACAGGTGTCCACAGATACGCAGTATTTT. Protein: CASSPRQVSTDTQYF.

With regard to this clonotype: Its ends do not fully match the called genes, so a read error is possible. This chain links TRBV27 with TRBJ1-5; 7 positions match TRBD1. The CDR3 loop spans 14 amino acids. Germline V lookup: CDR1 MNHEY, CDR2 SMNVEV (reference sequence). In nucleotides, the CDR3 is TGTGCCAGCAGTCTATCGGGACAGTATCAGCCCCAGCATTTT. As protein: CASSLSGQYQPQHF.

The chain has TRBV4-2 and TRBJ2-3, with D perhaps assigned TRBD1 or TRBD2 (5 bases each). This CDR3 region has 19 residues. In germline, CDR1 is LGHNA, CDR2 YNFKEQ. V lost 0 bases, J lost 4 bases, and 23 bases lay in between. As DNA, the CDR3 is TGTGCCAGCAGCCAAGAGAGGGGCGAGCGGAGTTCCCCTCCAGATACGCAGTATTTT. This sequence encodes CASSQERGERSSPPDTQYF.

This chain joins TRBV7-2 and TRBJ2-3, with no clear D. This CDR3 comprises 15 residues. Trimming took 10 bases from V and 2 from J, leaving 19 bases between them. From germline, CDR1 is SGHTA and CDR2 FQGNSA. The CDR3 DNA reads as TGTGCCAACAGTCTCCAGACGCTGACCACAGATACGCAGTATTTT. Translation: CANSLQTLTTDTQYF.

This rearrangement joins TRBV19 to TRBJ1-6; D uncertain. CDR1 is LNHDA, CDR2 SQIVND, per germline (reference sequence). There are 12 residues in the CDR3. V was trimmed by 6 bases and J by 7 bases, leaving 7 bases between them. The CDR3 spells CASSMGNSPLHF. The CDR3 nucleotides are TGTGCCAGTAGCATGGGGAATTCACCCCTCCACTTT. The whole variable domain, remainder taken from reference TRBV19 and TRBJ1-6, is DGGITQSPKYLFRKEGQNVTLSCEQNLNHDAMYWYRQDPGQGLRLIYYSQIVNDFQKGDIAEGYSVSREKKESFPLTVTSAQKNPTAFYLCASSMGNSPLHFGNGTRLTVT.

The rearrangement joins TRBV27 to TRBJ1-1; a weak D match, TRBD1 (5 bases). This CDR3 is 14 amino acids long. V was cut by 11 bases and J by 6 bases, with 22 bases left in between. Per the germline V gene, CDR1 is MNHEY and CDR2 is SMNVEV (reference sequence). The CDR3 loop is CACGERAQGPEAFF. CDR3 DNA: TGTGCCTGCGGCGAGCGGGCGCAGGGTCCTGAAGCTTTCTTT.

J is TRBJ1-2 and V is TRBV9; D call uncertain. With 7 bases removed from V and 4 bases from J, the gap between germline ends came to 14 bases. CDR1 is SGDLS and CDR2 is YYNGEE in the germline V gene. This CDR3 is 13 amino acids long. CDR3 protein: CASRDGRTYGYTF. As DNA, the CDR3 is TGTGCCAGCCGAGACGGACGGACCTATGGCTACACCTTC.

The V call is TRBV12-3 or TRBV12-4, the J call TRBJ2-5; D gene uncertain. V dropped 6 bases and J dropped 5 bases, with 19 bases sitting between them. This CDR3 comprises 15 residues. CDR3 coding DNA: TGTGCCAGCAGCTCTAATACCGGGCCGTCGGAGACCCAGTACTTC. Its protein product is CASSSNTGPSETQYF.

This clonotype was counted at least ten times. The chain carries TRBV7-2 and TRBJ1-1; D perhaps matches TRBD1 (5 bases). This CDR3 comprises 13 residues. The germline V gene has CDR1 SGHTA and CDR2 FQGNSA. V was clipped by 10 bases and J by 5 bases, with 17 bases between them. The DNA of the CDR3 is TGTGCCACCCGCCCCGGGGCAGGGACTGAAGCTTTCTTT. It encodes CATRPGAGTEAFF.

This clonotype was observed a handful of times. This chain connects TRBV5-4 to TRBJ2-3; possible D gene TRBD2, 5 bases. The CDR3 extends over 14 amino acids. Trimming shortened V by 0 bases and J by 1 base, and 6 bases separated the two germline ends. Germline CDR1 SGHNT, CDR2 YYREEE (reference sequence). The CDR3 DNA reads as TGTGCCAGCAGCTTGGAGCGGCGCACAGATACGCAGTATTTT. Its protein product is CASSLERRTDTQYF.

V gene TRBV28 combines with J gene TRBJ2-3, with 11 bases matching TRBD2. This CDR3 has 16 amino acids. V lost 2 bases and J lost 2; bases outside the gene matches: 3. Germline V gives CDR1 MDHEN, CDR2 SYDVKM. This CDR3 reads CASSLGTSGTTDTQYF. The CDR3 DNA follows: TGTGCCAGCAGTTTAGGGACTAGCGGAACCACAGATACGCAGTATTTT.

This clonotype was seen ten or more times. The chain recombines TRBV7-8 with TRBJ2-5; the match to TRBD2 covers 9 bases. This CDR3 region has 16 residues. Germline values: CDR1 SGHVS, CDR2 FQNEAQ. V was clipped by 6 bases and J by 2 bases; unmatched bases: 10. CDR3 coding DNA: TGTGCCAGCAGGATGTCGGCTAGCGGGGCTCAAGAGACCCAGTACTTC. As protein: CASRMSASGAQETQYF.

This clonotype was counted a few times. The genes are TRBV6-5 and TRBJ1-2; 8 bases align to TRBD1. The CDR3 has 15 residues. The germline V gene encodes CDR1 MNHEY and CDR2 SVGAGI. The ends lost 2 bases at V and 1 base at J; junction bases unmatched: 3. CDR3 sequence (DNA): TGTGCCAGCAGTTACGTACAGGGGGATAACTATGGCTACACCTTC. Translating gives CASSYVQGDNYGYTF.

This clonotype was recorded a few times. This chain connects TRBV12-3 or TRBV12-4 to TRBJ2-2; 7 nucleotides line up with TRBD1. The V and J ends lost 6 bases and 7 bases, in that order; junction bases with no gene match: 8. There are 14 residues in the CDR3. The CDR3 is CASRINRGNGELFF. In DNA form, the CDR3 reads TGTGCCAGCAGGATCAACAGGGGAAACGGGGAGCTGTTTTTT.

This clonotype was recorded once. The chain combines TRBV11-1 with TRBJ1-6; 9 bases match TRBD1. The junction had 9 bases not matched to a gene; V was cut back by 5 bases and J by 10 bases. The germline V gene encodes CDR1 SGHAT and CDR2 FQDESV (reference sequence). The CDR3 contains 15 residues. CDR3 sequence reads: CASSPGDRVTSPLHF. In nucleotides, the CDR3 is TGTGCCAGCAGCCCGGGGGACAGGGTAACGTCACCCCTCCACTTT.

The V gene is TRBV7-6, the J gene TRBJ2-3; weak D call: TRBD2 (5 bases). Germline loops: CDR1 SGHVS, CDR2 FNYEAQ. The CDR3 loop spans 12 amino acids. V was clipped by 11 bases and J by 2 bases, with 11 bases between them. The CDR3 loop is CAAGDNTDTQYF. CDR3 nucleotides: TGTGCCGCCGGGGATAACACAGATACGCAGTATTTT. Looking up the rest from reference TRBV7-6 and TRBJ2-3 gives the full variable domain: GAGVSQSPRYKVTKRGQDVALRCDPISGHVSLYWYRQALGQGPEFLTYFNYEAQQDKSGLPNDRFSAERPEGSISTLTIQRTEQRDSAMYRCAAGDNTDTQYFGPGTRLTVL.

This clonotype showed up just a few times. The chain's CDR3 is CASSLIASQETQYF. Written as DNA, the CDR3 is TGTGCCAGCAGTTTAATAGCTTCCCAAGAGACCCAGTACTTC. The chain is built from TRBV27 and TRBJ2-5, with unresolved D. Deletions cut 2 bases from V and 1 base from J, with 8 bases between. The CDR3 is 14 amino acids. From germline, CDR1 is MNHEY and CDR2 SMNVEV (reference sequence).

The chain carries TRBV4-1 and TRBJ1-2; D call uncertain. Trimming pared 1 base from V and 8 bases from J, leaving 17 bases between. This CDR3 has 15 amino acids. Germline assignment: CDR1 MGHRA and CDR2 YSYEKL. The DNA for the CDR3 is TGCGCCAGCAGCCAAGCCTGGACCGTAGTTGGGGGCTACACCTTC. Translation: CASSQAWTVVGGYTF.

The chain combines TRBV27 with TRBJ2-3; a weak D match, TRBD2 (5 bases). Per the germline V gene, CDR1 is MNHEY and CDR2 is SMNVEV (reference sequence). This CDR3 is 15 amino acids long. With 1 base removed from V and 2 bases from J, the gap between germline ends came to 10 bases. As DNA, the CDR3 is TGTGCCAGCAGTTTATGGGAGAACCCCACAGATACGCAGTATTTT. Its protein product is CASSLWENPTDTQYF.

The chain links TRBV18 to TRBJ2-7; D perhaps matches TRBD1 (6 bases). The CDR3 length is 13 residues. Germline loops: CDR1 KGHSH, CDR2 LQKENI. Trimming took off 5 bases at V and 4 bases at J, with 12 bases between the two ends. The CDR3 spells CASSVQGRYEQYF. CDR3 coding DNA: TGTGCCAGCTCAGTCCAGGGGCGGTACGAGCAGTACTTC.

This clonotype turned up a few times. The chain has TRBV9 and TRBJ1-5, with D maybe TRBD1 (6 bases). Per the germline V gene, CDR1 is SGDLS and CDR2 is YYNGEE. CDR3 length equals 15 residues. V gave up 3 bases and J gave up 3 bases, with 13 bases separating them. This chain's CDR3 is CASSGGGGSNQPQHF. CDR3 DNA: TGTGCCAGCAGCGGAGGGGGAGGATCCAATCAGCCCCAGCATTTT.

The chain uses TRBV7-2 and TRBJ2-5; either TRBD1 or TRBD2 may supply D (6 bases each). Germline CDR1 is SGHTA and CDR2 is FQGNSA. This CDR3 spans 15 amino acids. The V end was cut by 5 bases, the J end by 5 bases, with 18 bases between. CDR3 sequence reads: CASSPLLTRGETQYF. The CDR3 region has the DNA TGTGCCAGCAGCCCCCTTTTGACTAGGGGGGAGACCCAGTACTTC.